These 10 T cell receptor beta chains were sequenced from one sample in a study of CD8+CD57+ T cells in acquired aplastic anemia. The study profiled TCR beta VDJ and CDR3 using genomic DNA as template. TCRdb used MiXCR to reprocess the reads, holding one entry per CDR3 protein. Of about 270,000 distinct CDR3 sequences in the sample, approximately 56% were seen once. Sequenced material: sorted CD4+, CD8+, or CD8+CD57+ T cells (not recorded which) from PBMCs. The receptors were gathered from a human donor with severe aplastic anemia or a healthy control (not recorded which).

The chain uses TRBV20-1 and TRBJ2-5; D gene ambiguous. Germline CDR1 is DFQATT and CDR2 is SNEGSKA (reference sequence). Trimming removed 1 base from V and 5 bases from J, with 8 bases in between. The CDR3 sequence is 12 residues long. The CDR3 DNA is TGCAGTGCTAGAGGTGTAGGCGAGACCCAGTACTTC. This gives the protein CSARGVGETQYF.

This clonotype was seen only once. The junction does not match germline at one end; this may be a read error. The chain carries TRBV5-1 and TRBJ2-5; tentatively, D is TRBD2 (7 bases). The germline V gene has CDR1 SGHRS and CDR2 YFSETQ. The length of the CDR3 is 11 residues. The CDR3 nucleotides are TGCACCAGCGAGGGGGGGGAGACCCAGTACTTC. Translating it yields CTSEGGETQYF.

This clonotype was observed many times. The chain links TRBV5-4 to TRBJ2-5; D possibly corresponds to TRBD2 (6 bases). The CDR3 extends over 15 amino acids. Germline CDR1 and CDR2: SGHNT and YYREEE (reference sequence). The V gene lost 4 bases and the J gene lost 3 bases, with 16 bases spanning the gap. The CDR3 loop is CASSGIADQEETQYF. In nucleotides, the CDR3 is TGTGCCAGCAGCGGAATAGCGGACCAGGAAGAGACCCAGTACTTC.

This clonotype qualifies as medium-sized. The chain uses TRBV20-1 and TRBJ1-6; D is undetermined. V shed 3 bases and J shed 6 bases, with 15 bases lying between them. The CDR3 runs to 15 residues. Looked up from germline, CDR1 is DFQATT and CDR2 is SNEGSKA (reference sequence). CDR3 sequence reads: CSASYLSNRNSPLHF. The CDR3 DNA sequence: TGCAGTGCTAGTTATCTGTCGAACCGTAATTCACCCCTCCACTTT.

This clonotype was seen a few times. The chain employs TRBV12-1 and TRBJ2-3; the tabulated D call, TRBD2, remains unverified against the DNA. TRBV12-1 is a listed pseudogene. The CDR3 sequence is 16 residues long. CDR3 loop: CASSFVSGGVTDTQYF. The CDR3 DNA sequence: TGTGCCAGCAGCTTTGTTAGCGGGGGTGTCACAGATACGCAGTATTTT.

J is TRBJ1-1 and V is TRBV19, with 7 nucleotides matching TRBD1. CDR1 is LNHDA, CDR2 SQIVND, per germline (reference sequence). The V gene end was trimmed by 4 bases and the J gene end by 1 base; junction bases not matched to a gene: 6. This CDR3 comprises 15 residues. The CDR3 coding sequence is TGTGCCAGTAGTACCCGACAGGGCAGGAACACTGAAGCTTTCTTT. This translates into CASSTRQGRNTEAFF.

CDR3 in DNA: TGCGCCAGCCAAGATAGCGGGAGCTCCTACGAGCAGTACTTC. This gives the protein CASQDSGSSYEQYF. The chain employs TRBV10-2 and TRBJ2-7, with 9 bases identical to TRBD2. The CDR3 spans 14 residues. Germline values: CDR1 WSHSY, CDR2 SAAADI. The trim removed 8 bases at V and 0 bases at J, leaving 5 bases unmatched.

The V gene is TRBV4-3, the J gene TRBJ2-3; 8 bases map to TRBD1. Unmatched junction bases numbered 7, after V lost 1 base and J lost 4 bases. CDR1 LGHNA and CDR2 YSLEER come from the germline V gene. The CDR3 has 16 residues. Written as DNA, the CDR3 is TGCGCCAGCAGCCAAGCCCATTCACAGGGGGCAGATACGCAGTATTTT. This translates into CASSQAHSQGADTQYF.

This clonotype was seen a few times. V gene TRBV20-1 combines with J gene TRBJ1-4; no reliable D call. This CDR3 spans 15 amino acids. Germline CDR1 is DFQATT and CDR2 is SNEGSKA (reference sequence). The germline V and J ends were trimmed by 2 bases and 3 bases, with 13 bases remaining between them. The chain's CDR3 is CSARKTVAANEKLFF. Here the CDR3 DNA reads TGCAGTGCTAGAAAAACAGTCGCGGCTAATGAAAAACTGTTTTTT.

The table lists this clonotype with a few counts. This may be a read error: a much more frequent sequence differs by one nucleotide. V is TRBV5-1 and J is TRBJ1-3; D gene ambiguous. The CDR3 runs to 15 residues. CDR1 and CDR2 (germline): SGHRS, YFSETQ. This chain's CDR3 is CASSLGPVSGNAIYF. CDR3 DNA sequence: TGCGCCAGCAGCTTGGGTCCGGTCTCTGGAAACGCCATATATTTT.